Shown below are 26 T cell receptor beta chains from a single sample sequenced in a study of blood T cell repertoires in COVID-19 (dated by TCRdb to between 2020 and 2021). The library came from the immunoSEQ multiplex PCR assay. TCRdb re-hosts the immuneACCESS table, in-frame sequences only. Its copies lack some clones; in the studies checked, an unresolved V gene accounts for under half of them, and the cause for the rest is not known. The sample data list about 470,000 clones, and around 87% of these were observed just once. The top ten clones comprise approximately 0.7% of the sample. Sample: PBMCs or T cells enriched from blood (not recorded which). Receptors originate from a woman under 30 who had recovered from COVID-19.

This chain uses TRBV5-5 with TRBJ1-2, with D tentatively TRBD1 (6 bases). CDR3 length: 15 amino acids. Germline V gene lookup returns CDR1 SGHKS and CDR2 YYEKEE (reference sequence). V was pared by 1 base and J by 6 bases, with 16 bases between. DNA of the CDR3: TGTGCCAGCAGCTTGTCGGGGGGCAATTGGGATGGCTACACCTTC. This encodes CASSLSGGNWDGYTF.

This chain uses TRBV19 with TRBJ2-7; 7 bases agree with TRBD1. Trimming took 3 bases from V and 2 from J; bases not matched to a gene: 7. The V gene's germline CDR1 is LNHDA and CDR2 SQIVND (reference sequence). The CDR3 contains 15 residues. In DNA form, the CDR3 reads TGTGCCAGTAGTATTGGGACAGCCGTTACCTACGAGCAGTACTTC. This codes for CASSIGTAVTYEQYF.

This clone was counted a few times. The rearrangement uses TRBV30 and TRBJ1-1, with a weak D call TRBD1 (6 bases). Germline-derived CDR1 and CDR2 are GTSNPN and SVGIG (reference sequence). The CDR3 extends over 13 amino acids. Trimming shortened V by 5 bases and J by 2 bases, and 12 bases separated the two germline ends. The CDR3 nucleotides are TGTGCCTGGCGGACAGCCTTTAACACTGAAGCTTTCTTT. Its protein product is CAWRTAFNTEAFF.

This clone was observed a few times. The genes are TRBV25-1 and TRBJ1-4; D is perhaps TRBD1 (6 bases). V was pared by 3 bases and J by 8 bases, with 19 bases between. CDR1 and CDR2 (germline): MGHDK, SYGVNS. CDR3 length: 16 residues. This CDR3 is CASSDRYWQGSEKLFF. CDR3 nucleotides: TGTGCCAGCAGTGATAGGTACTGGCAGGGGAGCGAAAAACTGTTTTTT. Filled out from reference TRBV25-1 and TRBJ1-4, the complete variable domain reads EADIYQTPRYLVIGTGKKITLECSQTMGHDKMYWYQQDPGMELHLIHYSYGVNSTEKGDLSSESTVSRIRTEHFPLTLESARPSHTSQYLCASSDRYWQGSEKLFFGSGTQLSVL.

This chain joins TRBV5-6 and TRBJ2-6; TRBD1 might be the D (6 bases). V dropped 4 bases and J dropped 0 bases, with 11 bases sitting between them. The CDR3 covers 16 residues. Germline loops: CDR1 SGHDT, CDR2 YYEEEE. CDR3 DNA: TGTGCCAGCAGCCAGACAGGTTTCTCTGGGGCCAACGTCCTGACTTTC. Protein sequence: CASSQTGFSGANVLTF.

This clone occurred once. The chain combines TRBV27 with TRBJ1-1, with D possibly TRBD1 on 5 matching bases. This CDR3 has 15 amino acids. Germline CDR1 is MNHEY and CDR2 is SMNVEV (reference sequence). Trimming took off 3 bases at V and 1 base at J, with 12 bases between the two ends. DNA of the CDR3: TGTGCCAGCAGTTTGAATCCCGGGGGGAACACTGAAGCTTTCTTT. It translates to CASSLNPGGNTEAFF.

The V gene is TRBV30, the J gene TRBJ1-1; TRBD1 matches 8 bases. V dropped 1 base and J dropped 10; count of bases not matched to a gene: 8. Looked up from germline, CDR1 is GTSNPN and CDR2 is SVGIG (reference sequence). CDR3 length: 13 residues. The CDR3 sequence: CAWSALGQGRAFF. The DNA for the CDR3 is TGTGCCTGGAGTGCCCTCGGACAGGGACGAGCTTTCTTT. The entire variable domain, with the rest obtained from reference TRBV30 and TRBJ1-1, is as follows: SQTIHQWPATLVQPVGSPLSLECTVEGTSNPNLYWYRQAAGRGLQLLFYSVGIGQISSEVPQNLSASRPQDRQFILSSKKLLLSDSGFYLCAWSALGQGRAFFGQGTRLTVV.

The CDR3, as DNA: TGTGCCAGCAGCCCCCGGGACACTGAAGCTTTCTTT. Amino acids: CASSPRDTEAFF. The J gene is TRBJ1-1, the V gene TRBV6-5; D is ambiguous. There are 12 residues in the CDR3. Looked up from germline, CDR1 is MNHEY and CDR2 is SVGAGI. Trimming left V 6 bases short and J 3 bases short, with 8 bases between.

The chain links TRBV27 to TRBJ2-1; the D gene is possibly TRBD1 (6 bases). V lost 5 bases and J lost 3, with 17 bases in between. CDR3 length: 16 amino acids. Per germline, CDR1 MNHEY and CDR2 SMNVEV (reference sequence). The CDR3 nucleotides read TGTGCCAGCAGTCTTTCGATTTTGGACAGCTACAATGAGCAGTTCTTC. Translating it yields CASSLSILDSYNEQFF.

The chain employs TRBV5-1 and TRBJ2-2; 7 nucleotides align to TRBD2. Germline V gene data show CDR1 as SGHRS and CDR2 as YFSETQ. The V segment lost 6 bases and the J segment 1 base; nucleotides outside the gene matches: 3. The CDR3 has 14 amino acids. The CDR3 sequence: CASNGGGNTGELFF. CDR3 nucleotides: TGCGCCAGCAACGGCGGGGGGAACACCGGGGAGCTGTTTTTT.

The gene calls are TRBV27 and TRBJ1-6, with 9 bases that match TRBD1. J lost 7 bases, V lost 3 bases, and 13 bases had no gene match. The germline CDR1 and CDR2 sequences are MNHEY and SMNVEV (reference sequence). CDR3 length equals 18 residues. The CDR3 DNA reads TGTGCCAGCAGTTTGTATTGGGGACAGGGACGTACCAATTCACCCCTCCACTTT. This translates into CASSLYWGQGRTNSPLHF.

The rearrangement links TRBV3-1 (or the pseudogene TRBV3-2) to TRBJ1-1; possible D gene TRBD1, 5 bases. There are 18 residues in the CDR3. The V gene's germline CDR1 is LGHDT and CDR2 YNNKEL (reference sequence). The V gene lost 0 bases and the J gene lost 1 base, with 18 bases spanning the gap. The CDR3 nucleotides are TGTGCCAGCAGCCAAGATCTAACAGGTTGGACGGGGAACACTGAAGCTTTCTTT. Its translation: CASSQDLTGWTGNTEAFF.

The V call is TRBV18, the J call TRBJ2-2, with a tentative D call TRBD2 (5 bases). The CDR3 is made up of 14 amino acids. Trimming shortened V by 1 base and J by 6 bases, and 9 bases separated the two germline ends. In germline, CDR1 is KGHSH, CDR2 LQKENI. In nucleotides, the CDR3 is TGTGCCAGCTCACCACTTGGAGGACCCGGGGAGCTGTTTTTT. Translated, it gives CASSPLGGPGELFF. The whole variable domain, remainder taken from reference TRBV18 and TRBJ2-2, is NAGVMQNPRHLVRRRGQEARLRCSPMKGHSHVYWYRQLPEEGLKFMVYLQKENIIDESGMPKERFSAEFPKEGPSILRIQQVVRGDSAAYFCASSPLGGPGELFFGEGSRLTVL.

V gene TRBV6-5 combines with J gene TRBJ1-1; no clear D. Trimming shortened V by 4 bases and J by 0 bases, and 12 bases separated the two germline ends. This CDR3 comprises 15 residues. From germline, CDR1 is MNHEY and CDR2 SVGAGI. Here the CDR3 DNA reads TGTGCCAGCAGTTTGACCATGACACTGAACACTGAAGCTTTCTTT. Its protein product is CASSLTMTLNTEAFF.

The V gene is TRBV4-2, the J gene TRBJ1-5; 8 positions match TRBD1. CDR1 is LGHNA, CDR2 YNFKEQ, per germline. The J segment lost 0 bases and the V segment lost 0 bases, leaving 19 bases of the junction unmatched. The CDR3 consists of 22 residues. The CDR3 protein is CASSQDRGGGQASHYSNQPQHF. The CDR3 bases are TGTGCCAGCAGCCAAGATCGGGGTGGGGGACAGGCCAGCCATTATAGCAATCAGCCCCAGCATTTT.

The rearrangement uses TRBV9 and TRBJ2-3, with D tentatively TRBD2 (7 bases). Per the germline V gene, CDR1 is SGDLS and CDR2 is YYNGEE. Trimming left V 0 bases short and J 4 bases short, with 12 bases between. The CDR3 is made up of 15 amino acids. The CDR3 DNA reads TGTGCCAGCAGCGTAGTAGGGGGGGCTGCAGATACGCAGTATTTT. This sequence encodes CASSVVGGAADTQYF.

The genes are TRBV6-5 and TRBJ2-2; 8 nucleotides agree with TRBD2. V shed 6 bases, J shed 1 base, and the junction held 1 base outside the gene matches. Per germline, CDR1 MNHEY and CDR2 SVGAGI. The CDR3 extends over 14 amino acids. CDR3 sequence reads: CASRSGGNTGELFF. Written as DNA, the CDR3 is TGTGCCAGCAGAAGCGGGGGGAACACCGGGGAGCTGTTTTTT.

CDR3 amino acids: CASSFGRGDSQSGNTIYF. CDR3 sequence (DNA): TGTGCCAGCAGCTTTGGCAGGGGGGACTCCCAATCTGGAAACACCATATATTTT. J is TRBJ1-3 and V is TRBV7-8; 7 positions match TRBD1. CDR3 length: 18 residues. V lost 3 bases to trimming and J lost 1 base; unmatched junction nucleotides: 12. The germline CDR1 and CDR2 sequences are SGHVS and FQNEAQ.

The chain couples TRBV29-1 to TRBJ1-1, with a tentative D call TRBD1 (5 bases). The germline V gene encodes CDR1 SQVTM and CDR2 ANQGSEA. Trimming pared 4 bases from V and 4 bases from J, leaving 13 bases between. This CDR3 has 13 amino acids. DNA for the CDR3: TGCAGCGTTGGGGTAGGGGTTGGCACTGAAGCTTTCTTT. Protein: CSVGVGVGTEAFF.

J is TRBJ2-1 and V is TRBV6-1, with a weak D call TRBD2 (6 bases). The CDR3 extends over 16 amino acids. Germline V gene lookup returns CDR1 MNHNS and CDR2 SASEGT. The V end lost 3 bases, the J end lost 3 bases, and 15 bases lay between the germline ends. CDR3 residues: CASSENRGADYNEQFF. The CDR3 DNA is TGTGCCAGCAGTGAGAACCGCGGGGCCGACTACAATGAGCAGTTCTTC.

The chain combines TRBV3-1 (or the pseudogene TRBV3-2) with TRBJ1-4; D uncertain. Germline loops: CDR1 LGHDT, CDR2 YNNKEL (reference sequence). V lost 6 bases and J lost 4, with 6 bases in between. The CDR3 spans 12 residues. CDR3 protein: CASSPLNEKLFF. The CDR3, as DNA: TGTGCCAGCAGTCCCCTTAATGAAAAACTGTTTTTT.

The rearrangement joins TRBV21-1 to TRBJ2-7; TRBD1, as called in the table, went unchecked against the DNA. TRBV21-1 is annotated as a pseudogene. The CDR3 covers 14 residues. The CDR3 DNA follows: TGTGCCAGCAGCAAAGGCACAGCCACCTACGAGCAGTACTTC. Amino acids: CASSKGTATYEQYF.

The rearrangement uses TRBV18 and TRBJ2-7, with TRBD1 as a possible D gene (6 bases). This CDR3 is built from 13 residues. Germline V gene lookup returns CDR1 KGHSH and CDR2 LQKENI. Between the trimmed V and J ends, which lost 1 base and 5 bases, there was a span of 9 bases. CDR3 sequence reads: CASSPLQGDEQYF. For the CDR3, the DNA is TGTGCCAGCTCACCACTACAGGGAGACGAGCAGTACTTC. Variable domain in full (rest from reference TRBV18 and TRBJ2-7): NAGVMQNPRHLVRRRGQEARLRCSPMKGHSHVYWYRQLPEEGLKFMVYLQKENIIDESGMPKERFSAEFPKEGPSILRIQQVVRGDSAAYFCASSPLQGDEQYFGPGTRLTVT.

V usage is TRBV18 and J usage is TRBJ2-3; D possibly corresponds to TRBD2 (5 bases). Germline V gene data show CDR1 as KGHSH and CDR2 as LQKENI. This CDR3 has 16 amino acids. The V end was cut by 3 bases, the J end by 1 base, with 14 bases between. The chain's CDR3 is CASSPLGMGGTDTQYF. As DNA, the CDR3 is TGTGCCAGCTCACCCCTGGGGATGGGAGGCACAGATACGCAGTATTTT. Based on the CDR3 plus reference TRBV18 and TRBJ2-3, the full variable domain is NAGVMQNPRHLVRRRGQEARLRCSPMKGHSHVYWYRQLPEEGLKFMVYLQKENIIDESGMPKERFSAEFPKEGPSILRIQQVVRGDSAAYFCASSPLGMGGTDTQYFGPGTRLTVL.

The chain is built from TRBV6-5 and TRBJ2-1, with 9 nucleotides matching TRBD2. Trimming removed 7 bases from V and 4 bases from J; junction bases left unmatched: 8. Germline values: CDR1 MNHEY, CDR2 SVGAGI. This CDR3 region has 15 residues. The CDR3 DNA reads TGTGCCAGCACTCCGCGGGGGGGAAGTTACAATGAGCAGTTCTTC. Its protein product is CASTPRGGSYNEQFF.

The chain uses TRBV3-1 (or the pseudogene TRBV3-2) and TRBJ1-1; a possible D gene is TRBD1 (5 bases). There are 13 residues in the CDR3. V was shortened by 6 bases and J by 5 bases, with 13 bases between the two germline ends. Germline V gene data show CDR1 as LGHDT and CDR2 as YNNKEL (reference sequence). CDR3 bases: TGTGCCAGCAGACGTCAACAGGAGACTGAAGCTTTCTTT. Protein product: CASRRQQETEAFF.